A single sample gave rise to the 27 T cell receptor beta chains below, sequenced in a study of control samples from healthy donors and cancer patients. Sequenced by immunoSEQ multiplex PCR; TCRdb stores in-frame clones only, minus some. The profile shows tens of thousands of clones, about 94% of them singletons. The sample was blood. Source of these receptors: a woman aged 30 to 39 in good health.

The gene calls are TRBV24-1 and TRBJ1-2; no definite D call. Germline CDR1 KGHDR, CDR2 SFDVKD. V lost 2 bases and J 6 bases, leaving 6 bases between the germline ends. The length of the CDR3 is 12 residues. Written as DNA, the CDR3 is TGTGCCACCAGTGATTATGGGGATGGCTACACCTTC. Its protein product is CATSDYGDGYTF.

This chain joins TRBV3-1 (or the pseudogene TRBV3-2) and TRBJ2-5; no firm D call. The CDR3 sequence is 14 residues long. V gave up 6 bases and J gave up 6 bases, with 17 bases separating them. In germline, CDR1 is LGHDT, CDR2 YNNKEL (reference sequence). CDR3 sequence (DNA): TGTGCCAGCAGTCTAGGACCGACAAGACAGACCCAGTACTTC. This translates into CASSLGPTRQTQYF.

The rearrangement uses TRBV3-1 (or the pseudogene TRBV3-2) and TRBJ1-4; possibly TRBD1 for D (5 bases). The CDR3 spans 13 residues. The germline V gene encodes CDR1 LGHDT and CDR2 YNNKEL (reference sequence). V lost 2 bases, J lost 11 bases, and 12 bases lay in between. DNA for the CDR3: TGTGCCAGCAGCCAACGACAGCGTGGGAAACTGTTTTTT. Protein product: CASSQRQRGKLFF.

CDR3 sequence reads: CAISTSLYRVQNTF. The CDR3 region has the DNA TGTGCCATCAGTACGAGTCTCTACAGGGTTCAGAACACCTTC. The chain combines TRBV10-3 with TRBJ1-2, with a possible D match to TRBD1 (6 bases). Germline assignment: CDR1 ENHRY and CDR2 SYGVKD. The CDR3 loop spans 14 amino acids. The V end lost 5 bases, the J end lost 12 bases, and 22 bases lay between the germline ends.

The rearrangement uses TRBV5-8 and TRBJ1-5; D is uncertain. V lost 1 base to trimming and J lost 6 bases, with 8 bases between them. Germline V gene lookup returns CDR1 SGHTS and CDR2 YDEGEE. CDR3 length equals 13 residues. The CDR3 here is CASSLQAGQPQHF. In DNA form, the CDR3 reads TGTGCCAGCAGCTTGCAGGCTGGTCAGCCCCAGCATTTT.

This chain uses TRBV7-2 with TRBJ1-2; 11 bases line up with TRBD1. The V gene end was trimmed by 5 bases and the J gene end by 8 bases; junction bases not matched to a gene: 13. CDR1 is SGHTA and CDR2 is FQGNSA in the germline V gene. This CDR3 region has 16 residues. In DNA, the CDR3 is TGTGCCAGCAGCCAGGACAGGGGGCTAGTCACGGGCGGCTACACCTTC. Its translation: CASSQDRGLVTGGYTF. Variable domain in full (rest from reference TRBV7-2 and TRBJ1-2): GAGVSQSPSNKVTEKGKDVELRCDPISGHTALYWYRQSLGQGLEFLIYFQGNSAPDKSGLPSDRFSAERTGGSVSTLTIQRTQQEDSAVYLCASSQDRGLVTGGYTFGSGTRLTVV.

J is TRBJ1-2 and V is TRBV9, with D unresolved. Trimming shortened V by 0 bases and J by 4 bases, and 13 bases separated the two germline ends. Germline V gene data show CDR1 as SGDLS and CDR2 as YYNGEE. This CDR3 is built from 15 residues. The CDR3 DNA sequence: TGTGCCAGCAGCGTAGCGGGCCGGACGGGCTATGGCTACACCTTC. Protein product: CASSVAGRTGYGYTF. The complete variable domain, with remaining parts taken from reference TRBV9 and TRBJ1-2, reads DSGVTQTPKHLITATGQRVTLRCSPRSGDLSVYWYQQSLDQGLQFLIQYYNGEERAKGNILERFSAQQFPDLHSELNLSSLELGDSALYFCASSVAGRTGYGYTFGSGTRLTVV.

The J gene is TRBJ2-1, the V gene TRBV7-9; TRBD2 matches 9 bases. V was clipped by 1 base and J by 4 bases; unmatched bases: 8. Looked up from germline, CDR1 is SEHNR and CDR2 is FQNEAQ (reference sequence). The CDR3 length is 17 residues. The CDR3 nucleotides are TGTGCCAGCAGCTTAGAGCGGGAGGTGGGTACGTACAATGAGCAGTTCTTC. Translating gives CASSLEREVGTYNEQFF.

V is TRBV28 and J is TRBJ1-2, with 8 bases identical to TRBD1. There are 15 residues in the CDR3. Per the germline V gene, CDR1 is MDHEN and CDR2 is SYDVKM. V gave up 3 bases and J gave up 5 bases; unmatched junction bases: 8. The CDR3, as DNA: TGTGCCAGCAGTTTCCGACAGGGGAGTGTTTATGGCTACACCTTC. Amino acid sequence: CASSFRQGSVYGYTF.

V gene TRBV6-6 combines with J gene TRBJ1-3; no definite D call. V lost 6 bases and J 0 bases, leaving 9 bases between the germline ends. Germline CDR1 reads MNHNY; CDR2 reads SVGAGI (reference sequence). CDR3 length equals 14 residues. CDR3 loop: CASSSQASGNTIYF. The CDR3 region has the DNA TGTGCCAGCAGCTCCCAGGCCTCTGGAAACACCATATATTTT.

This chain connects TRBV5-1 to TRBJ2-1; D unclear. From germline, CDR1 is SGHRS and CDR2 YFSETQ. Trimming stripped 0 bases from V and 5 bases from J, with 6 bases between. The CDR3 loop spans 13 amino acids. The CDR3 sequence is CASSLERNNEQFF. CDR3 nucleotide sequence: TGCGCCAGCAGCTTGGAACGGAACAATGAGCAGTTCTTC.

The V and J genes are TRBV6-6 and TRBJ1-2, with D possibly TRBD1 on 6 matching bases. Per the germline V gene, CDR1 is MNHNY and CDR2 is SVGAGI (reference sequence). The CDR3 totals 14 residues. Trimming took 7 bases from V and 7 from J, leaving 19 bases between them. This chain's CDR3 is CASTIGGDLGGYTF. The CDR3 region has the DNA TGTGCCAGCACCATAGGGGGGGACCTCGGTGGCTACACCTTC.

This CDR3 is CASSSSDRDANTGELFF. Here the CDR3 DNA reads TGTGCCAGCTCAAGTTCGGACAGGGACGCGAACACCGGGGAGCTGTTTTTT. V and J are TRBV27 and TRBJ2-2, with TRBD1 identical over 8 bases. This CDR3 has 17 residues. Unmatched junction bases numbered 11, after V lost 8 bases and J lost 0 bases. Germline V CDR1 and CDR2: MNHEY, SMNVEV (reference sequence).

The CDR3 is CASMPQGTGNTIYF. The DNA for the CDR3 is TGCGCCAGCATGCCTCAGGGTACAGGAAACACCATATATTTT. The V call is TRBV5-1, the J call TRBJ1-3; weak D call: TRBD1 (5 bases). From germline, CDR1 is SGHRS and CDR2 YFSETQ. Trimming left V 6 bases short and J 4 bases short, with 14 bases between. This CDR3 is built from 14 residues.

The chain recombines TRBV6-5 with TRBJ1-4, with D possibly matching TRBD1 (6 bases). Trimming stripped 4 bases from V and 11 bases from J, with 11 bases between. This CDR3 is built from 12 residues. CDR1 and CDR2 (germline): MNHEY, SVGAGI. CDR3: CASSLAGDKLFF. The CDR3, as DNA: TGTGCCAGCAGTTTGGCAGGGGATAAACTGTTTTTT.

The chain links TRBV15 to TRBJ2-5, with D unresolved. CDR3 length: 12 residues. The V end was cut by 5 bases, the J end by 5 bases, with 9 bases between. Per the germline V gene, CDR1 is LNHNV and CDR2 is YYDKDF (reference sequence). In nucleotides, the CDR3 is TGTGCCACCAGCCGGGCTGGGGAGACCCAGTACTTC. Translated: CATSRAGETQYF.

The chain uses TRBV28 and TRBJ1-5, with TRBD1 identical over 7 bases. V shed 3 bases and J 5 bases; nucleotides not matched to a gene: 4. Germline CDR1 reads MDHEN; CDR2 reads SYDVKM. The CDR3 runs to 14 residues. CDR3 in amino acids: CASSFPGQYQPQHF. CDR3 nucleotides: TGTGCCAGCAGTTTTCCGGGACAGTATCAGCCCCAGCATTTT.

The chain uses TRBV5-6 and TRBJ2-1; 9 nucleotides match TRBD2. The germline V gene has CDR1 SGHDT and CDR2 YYEEEE. CDR3 length equals 16 residues. J lost 4 bases, V lost 2 bases, and 7 bases had no gene match. CDR3 sequence: CASSFSLAGFYNEQFF. In nucleotides, the CDR3 is TGTGCCAGCAGCTTTAGTCTAGCGGGGTTTTACAATGAGCAGTTCTTC.

This chain uses TRBV7-9 with TRBJ2-3; TRBD1 agrees at 9 bases. CDR3 length equals 16 residues. V was pared by 3 bases and J by 2 bases, with 6 bases of the junction left unmatched. Looked up from germline, CDR1 is SEHNR and CDR2 is FQNEAQ (reference sequence). The CDR3 is CASSLTGGKTTDTQYF. The CDR3 nucleotides are TGTGCCAGCAGCTTGACAGGGGGAAAGACCACAGATACGCAGTATTTT.

The chain is built from TRBV24-1 and TRBJ1-5; no firm D call. Germline assignment: CDR1 KGHDR and CDR2 SFDVKD. This CDR3 has 13 amino acids. V lost 4 bases and J 1 base, leaving 4 bases between the germline ends. CDR3: CATSDLSNQPQHF. The CDR3 DNA follows: TGTGCCACCAGTGACTTAAGCAATCAGCCCCAGCATTTT.

This sequence joins TRBV25-1 and TRBJ1-1, with 7 positions matching TRBD1. Germline V gives CDR1 MGHDK, CDR2 SYGVNS. The V and J ends lost 4 bases and 3 bases, in that order; junction bases with no gene match: 8. This CDR3 spans 15 amino acids. The CDR3 spells CASSGLDRAYTEAFF. Written as DNA, the CDR3 is TGTGCCAGCAGTGGTTTAGACAGGGCATACACTGAAGCTTTCTTT.

The genes are TRBV27 and TRBJ1-5; 8 bases are shared with TRBD1. CDR1 and CDR2 from the germline V gene are MNHEY and SMNVEV (reference sequence). The CDR3 extends over 16 amino acids. With V trimmed by 4 bases and J by 6 bases, 11 bases remained unmatched. The CDR3 here is CASSSRTDRGIQPQHF. The CDR3 nucleotides read TGTGCCAGCAGTTCCCGAACCGACAGGGGAATTCAGCCCCAGCATTTT.

The V gene is TRBV2, the J gene TRBJ1-1; D is undetermined. The germline V and J ends were trimmed by 2 bases and 5 bases, with 12 bases remaining between them. The CDR3 has 14 residues. Germline V CDR1 and CDR2: SNHLY, FYNNEI. The CDR3 nucleotides read TGTGCCAGCAGTGAAACCCGCTATCGAACTGAAGCTTTCTTT. Its translation is CASSETRYRTEAFF.

The V and J genes are TRBV27 and TRBJ2-5; 7 nucleotides line up with TRBD2. Germline CDR1 and CDR2: MNHEY and SMNVEV (reference sequence). The CDR3 contains 15 residues. Trimming removed 0 bases from V and 5 bases from J; junction bases left unmatched: 6. The CDR3 nucleotides are TGTGCCAGCAGTTTATCGTGGGGGGGGGAGGAGACCCAGTACTTC. Translated: CASSLSWGGEETQYF.

CDR3 protein: CASRRQLNSPLHF. The CDR3, as DNA: TGTGCCAGCAGAAGACAGCTAAATTCACCCCTCCACTTT. V is TRBV6-5 and J is TRBJ1-6; a possible D gene is TRBD1 (5 bases). The CDR3 spans 13 residues. The V gene's germline CDR1 is MNHEY and CDR2 SVGAGI. V lost 6 bases and J 7 bases, leaving 10 bases between the germline ends.

DNA of the CDR3: TGTGCCAGCAGTCTGGCCGATTACGAGCAGTACTTC. Residues: CASSLADYEQYF. J is TRBJ2-7 and V is TRBV5-5; no clear D gene. The CDR3 extends over 12 amino acids. Germline V gene lookup returns CDR1 SGHKS and CDR2 YYEKEE (reference sequence). Deletions cut 5 bases from V and 4 bases from J, with 10 bases between.

V usage is TRBV19 and J usage is TRBJ2-7; unclear D gene. The V gene's germline CDR1 is LNHDA and CDR2 SQIVND (reference sequence). The V end was cut by 4 bases, the J end by 5 bases, with 6 bases between. The CDR3 runs to 11 residues. The DNA for the CDR3 is TGTGCCAGTAGTACCCTTGACGAGCAGTACTTC. This codes for CASSTLDEQYF.